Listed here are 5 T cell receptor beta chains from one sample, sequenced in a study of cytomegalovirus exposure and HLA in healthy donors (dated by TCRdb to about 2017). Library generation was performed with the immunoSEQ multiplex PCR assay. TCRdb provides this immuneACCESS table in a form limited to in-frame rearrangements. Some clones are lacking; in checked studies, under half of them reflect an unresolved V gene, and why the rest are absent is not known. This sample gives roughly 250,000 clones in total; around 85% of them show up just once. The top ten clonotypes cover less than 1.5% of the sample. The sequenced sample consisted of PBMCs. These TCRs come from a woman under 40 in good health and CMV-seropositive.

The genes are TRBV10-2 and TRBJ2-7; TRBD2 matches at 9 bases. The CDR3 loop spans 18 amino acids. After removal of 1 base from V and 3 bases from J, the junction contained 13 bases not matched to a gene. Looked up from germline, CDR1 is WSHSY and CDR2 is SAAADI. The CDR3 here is CASSEWGGREGRFYEQYF. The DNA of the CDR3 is TGCGCCAGCAGTGAGTGGGGAGGGCGGGAGGGAAGGTTCTACGAGCAGTACTTC.

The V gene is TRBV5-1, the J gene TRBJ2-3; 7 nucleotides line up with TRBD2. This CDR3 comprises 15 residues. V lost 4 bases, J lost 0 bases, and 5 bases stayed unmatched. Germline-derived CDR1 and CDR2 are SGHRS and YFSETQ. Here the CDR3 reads CASSTSAFSTDTQYF. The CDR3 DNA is TGCGCCAGCAGCACTAGCGCCTTTAGCACAGATACGCAGTATTTT. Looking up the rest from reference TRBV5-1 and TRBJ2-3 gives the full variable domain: KAGVTQTPRYLIKTRGQQVTLSCSPISGHRSVSWYQQTPGQGLQFLFEYFSETQRNKGNFPGRFSGRQFSNSRSEMNVSTLELGDSALYLCASSTSAFSTDTQYFGPGTRLTVL.

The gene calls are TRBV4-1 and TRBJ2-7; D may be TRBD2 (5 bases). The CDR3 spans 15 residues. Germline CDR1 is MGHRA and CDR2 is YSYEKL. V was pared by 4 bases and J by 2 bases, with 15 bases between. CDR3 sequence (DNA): TGCGCCAGCAGCCGCGGGCCGTTCTCGGCCTACGAGCAGTACTTC. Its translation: CASSRGPFSAYEQYF.

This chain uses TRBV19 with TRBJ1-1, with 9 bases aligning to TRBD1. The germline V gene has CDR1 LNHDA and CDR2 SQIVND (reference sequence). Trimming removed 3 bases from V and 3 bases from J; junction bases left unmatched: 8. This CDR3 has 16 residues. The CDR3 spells CASSIRPGQGDTEAFF. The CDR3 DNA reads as TGTGCCAGTAGTATCCGGCCGGGACAGGGAGACACTGAAGCTTTCTTT.

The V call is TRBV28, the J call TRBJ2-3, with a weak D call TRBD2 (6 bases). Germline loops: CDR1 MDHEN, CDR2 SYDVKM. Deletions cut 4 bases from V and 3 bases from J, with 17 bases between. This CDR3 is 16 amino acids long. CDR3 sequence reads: CASSSIAEYVTDTQYF. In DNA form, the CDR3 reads TGTGCCAGCAGTTCTATAGCGGAGTATGTGACAGATACGCAGTATTTT. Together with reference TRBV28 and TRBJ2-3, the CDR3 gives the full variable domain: DVKVTQSSRYLVKRTGEKVFLECVQDMDHENMFWYRQDPGLGLRLIYFSYDVKMKEKGDIPEGYSVSREKKERFSLILESASTNQTSMYLCASSSIAEYVTDTQYFGPGTRLTVL.